The 12 T cell receptor beta chains reported below all come from one sample, sequenced in a study of STAT3 mutations in large granular lymphocyte leukemia. Study-level findings and limits: Every T-LGLL patient had at least one immunodominant TCRbeta clonotype.

Sequencing was performed with immunoSEQ multiplex PCR; in TCRdb, only in-frame clones are kept and a portion is missing. The data contain over 4,000 clones, around 54% of them singletons. No cognate antigen is known for these TCRs. The sample taken for sequencing was peripheral blood mononuclear cells. These receptors all come from a man in his 60s with T-cell large granular lymphocyte leukemia. Some clones in this sample may be carry-over from other donors' samples.

The gene calls are TRBV11-2 and TRBJ2-7, with D possibly matching TRBD2 (5 bases). V gave up 6 bases and J gave up 1 base, with 13 bases separating them. The germline gives CDR1 SGHAT, CDR2 FQNNGV. The CDR3 runs to 14 residues. For the CDR3, the DNA is TGTGCCAGCAGAGCACTGTCGGGGTCCTACGAGCAGTACTTC. It encodes CASRALSGSYEQYF.

This clone was counted once. V gene TRBV9 combines with J gene TRBJ2-5; D not resolved. Deletions cut 0 bases from V and 7 bases from J, with 10 bases between. The CDR3 covers 13 residues. Per the germline V gene, CDR1 is SGDLS and CDR2 is YYNGEE. The CDR3 nucleotides are TGTGCCAGCAGCGTAGCTTTGAGAGGGACCCAGTACTTC. It specifies CASSVALRGTQYF.

A few counts support this clone. This sequence joins TRBV15 and TRBJ2-5; D might be TRBD2 (6 bases). V was trimmed by 5 bases and J by 1 base, leaving 11 bases between them. The CDR3 extends over 14 amino acids. Germline V CDR1 and CDR2: LNHNV, YYDKDF (reference sequence). The CDR3 region is CATSATGGQETQYF. The CDR3 DNA is TGTGCCACCAGCGCCACCGGGGGCCAAGAGACCCAGTACTTC.

A few counts support this clone. The chain combines TRBV29-1 with TRBJ1-1, with D uncertain. CDR1 and CDR2 (germline): SQVTM, ANQGSEA. The CDR3 is 13 residues long. V dropped 5 bases and J dropped 10 bases, with 20 bases sitting between them. This chain's CDR3 is CSVFDVTRPGAFF. In nucleotides, the CDR3 is TGCAGCGTTTTCGACGTGACGCGACCGGGAGCTTTCTTT. The full variable domain, completed using reference TRBV29-1 and TRBJ1-1, is SAVISQKPSRDICQRGTSLTIQCQVDSQVTMMFWYRQQPGQSLTLIATANQGSEATYESGFVIDKFPISRPNLTFSTLTVSNMSPEDSSIYLCSVFDVTRPGAFFGQGTRLTVV.

This chain links TRBV5-6 with TRBJ2-7; no clear D gene. Germline CDR1 is SGHDT and CDR2 is YYEEEE. The V end was cut by 1 base, the J end by 4 bases, with 6 bases between. The CDR3 has 12 residues. CDR3 amino acids: CASSLLDYEQYF. DNA for the CDR3: TGTGCCAGCAGCTTGCTAGATTACGAGCAGTACTTC.

The chain couples TRBV7-9 to TRBJ2-1; D is perhaps TRBD1 (5 bases). Germline V gene sequence: CDR1 SEHNR, CDR2 FQNEAQ (reference sequence). V was clipped by 2 bases and J by 10 bases, with 9 bases between them. The CDR3 length is 12 residues. CDR3: CASSLQKGEQFF. The DNA for the CDR3 is TGTGCCAGCAGCTTACAGAAGGGGGAGCAGTTCTTC.

This clone was observed a few times. The chain employs TRBV5-1 and TRBJ2-3; D unresolved. The V end lost 4 bases, the J end lost 3 bases, and 9 bases lay between the germline ends. The CDR3 consists of 13 residues. CDR1 and CDR2 from the germline V gene are SGHRS and YFSETQ. CDR3 residues: CASSVAVTDTQYF. The CDR3, as DNA: TGCGCCAGCAGCGTCGCAGTAACAGATACGCAGTATTTT.

The chain couples TRBV18 to TRBJ1-5; D is perhaps TRBD1 (6 bases). This CDR3 has 16 residues. V was trimmed by 4 bases and J by 2 bases, leaving 15 bases between them. Germline lookup yields CDR1 KGHSH and CDR2 LQKENI. CDR3 residues: CASSLNGGAGNQPQHF. The CDR3 region has the DNA TGTGCCAGCTCACTCAATGGGGGCGCTGGCAATCAGCCCCAGCATTTT.

The rearrangement uses TRBV5-1 and TRBJ1-1, with a weak D call TRBD1 (6 bases). Trimming shortened V by 2 bases and J by 1 base, and 18 bases separated the two germline ends. The CDR3 has 17 amino acids. Per germline, CDR1 SGHRS and CDR2 YFSETQ. The CDR3 nucleotides are TGCGCCAGCAGCTTTTTAAGCCAATGGACAGCGAACACTGAAGCTTTCTTT. It specifies CASSFLSQWTANTEAFF.

This clone was counted only a few times. The rearrangement joins TRBV29-1 to TRBJ2-5; D gene unclear. Trimming cost V 6 bases and J 0 bases, with 8 bases left between them. In germline, CDR1 is SQVTM, CDR2 ANQGSEA. The CDR3 has 12 amino acids. The CDR3 DNA is TGCAGCGTGGGCGCCAACCAAGAGACCCAGTACTTC. Protein product: CSVGANQETQYF.

CDR3 sequence (DNA): TGCGCCAGCAGCTCTGGACAGGGGGCAAATTCACCCCTCCACTTT. This encodes CASSSGQGANSPLHF. The chain couples TRBV5-1 to TRBJ1-6, with TRBD1 matching 11 bases. CDR1 is SGHRS and CDR2 is YFSETQ in the germline V gene. V lost 3 bases, J lost 7 bases, and 3 bases stayed unmatched. This CDR3 has 15 residues.

A few counts support this clone. The chain recombines TRBV28 with TRBJ1-1; D gene ambiguous. Germline lookup yields CDR1 MDHEN and CDR2 SYDVKM. Trimming took off 11 bases at V and 8 bases at J, with 21 bases between the two ends. The CDR3 has 13 residues. Here the CDR3 reads CAGGRPSGREAFF. The CDR3 bases are TGTGCCGGCGGACGCCCGAGTGGTAGGGAAGCTTTCTTT.